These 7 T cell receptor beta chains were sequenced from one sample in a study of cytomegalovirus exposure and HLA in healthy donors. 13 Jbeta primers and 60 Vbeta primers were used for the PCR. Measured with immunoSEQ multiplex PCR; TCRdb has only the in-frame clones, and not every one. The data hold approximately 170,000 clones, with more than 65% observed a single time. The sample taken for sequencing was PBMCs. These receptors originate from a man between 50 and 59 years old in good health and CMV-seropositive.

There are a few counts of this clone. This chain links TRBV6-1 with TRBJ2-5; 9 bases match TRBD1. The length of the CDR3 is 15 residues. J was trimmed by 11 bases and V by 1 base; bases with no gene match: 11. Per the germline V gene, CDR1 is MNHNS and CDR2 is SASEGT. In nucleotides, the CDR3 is TGTGCCAGCAGTGAAGGGGGGTACAGGGGGCCGCCTCAGTACTTC. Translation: CASSEGGYRGPPQYF.

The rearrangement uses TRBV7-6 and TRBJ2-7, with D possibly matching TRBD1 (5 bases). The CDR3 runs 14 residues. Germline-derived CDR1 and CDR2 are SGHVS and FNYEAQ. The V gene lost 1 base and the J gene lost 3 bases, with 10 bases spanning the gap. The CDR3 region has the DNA TGTGCCAGCAGCTTAGGATACAGGAGCTACGAGCAGTACTTC. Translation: CASSLGYRSYEQYF.

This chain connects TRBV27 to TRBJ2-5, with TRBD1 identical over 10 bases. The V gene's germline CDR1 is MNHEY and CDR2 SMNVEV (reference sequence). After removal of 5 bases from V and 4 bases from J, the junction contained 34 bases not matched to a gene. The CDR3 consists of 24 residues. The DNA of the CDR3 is TGTGCCAGCAGTCCGAGCCCCAAAACCTCGCCCGGGACAGGGGCAGCGGGACGGGGAGAGACCCAGTACTTC. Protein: CASSPSPKTSPGTGAAGRGETQYF.

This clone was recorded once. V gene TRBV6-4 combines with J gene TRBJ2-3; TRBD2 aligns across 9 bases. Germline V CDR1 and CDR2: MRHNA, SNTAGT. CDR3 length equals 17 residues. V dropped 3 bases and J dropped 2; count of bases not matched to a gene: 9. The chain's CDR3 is CASSEGRLAGPTDTQYF. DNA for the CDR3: TGTGCCAGCAGTGAGGGGCGGCTAGCGGGACCCACAGATACGCAGTATTTT.

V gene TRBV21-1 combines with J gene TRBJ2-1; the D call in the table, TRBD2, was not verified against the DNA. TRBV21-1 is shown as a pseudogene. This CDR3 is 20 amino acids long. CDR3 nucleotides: TGTGCCAGCAGCAAAGAAGGTCCAGCGGGAGGGAGGGCGGTCGGCAATGAGCAGTTCTTC. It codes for CASSKEGPAGGRAVGNEQFF.

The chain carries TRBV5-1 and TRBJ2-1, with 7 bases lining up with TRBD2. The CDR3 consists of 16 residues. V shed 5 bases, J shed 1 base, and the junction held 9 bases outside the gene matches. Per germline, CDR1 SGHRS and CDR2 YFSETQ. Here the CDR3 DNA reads TGCGCCAGCAGTGGGTCGGGAGGAGTGTCCTACAATGAGCAGTTCTTC. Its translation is CASSGSGGVSYNEQFF.

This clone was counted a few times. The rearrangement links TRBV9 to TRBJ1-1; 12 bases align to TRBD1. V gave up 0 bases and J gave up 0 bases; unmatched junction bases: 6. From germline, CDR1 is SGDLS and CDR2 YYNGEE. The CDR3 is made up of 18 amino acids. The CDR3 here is CASSVVRDRGRVNTEAFF. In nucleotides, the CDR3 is TGTGCCAGCAGCGTAGTACGGGACAGGGGGCGAGTGAACACTGAAGCTTTCTTT.